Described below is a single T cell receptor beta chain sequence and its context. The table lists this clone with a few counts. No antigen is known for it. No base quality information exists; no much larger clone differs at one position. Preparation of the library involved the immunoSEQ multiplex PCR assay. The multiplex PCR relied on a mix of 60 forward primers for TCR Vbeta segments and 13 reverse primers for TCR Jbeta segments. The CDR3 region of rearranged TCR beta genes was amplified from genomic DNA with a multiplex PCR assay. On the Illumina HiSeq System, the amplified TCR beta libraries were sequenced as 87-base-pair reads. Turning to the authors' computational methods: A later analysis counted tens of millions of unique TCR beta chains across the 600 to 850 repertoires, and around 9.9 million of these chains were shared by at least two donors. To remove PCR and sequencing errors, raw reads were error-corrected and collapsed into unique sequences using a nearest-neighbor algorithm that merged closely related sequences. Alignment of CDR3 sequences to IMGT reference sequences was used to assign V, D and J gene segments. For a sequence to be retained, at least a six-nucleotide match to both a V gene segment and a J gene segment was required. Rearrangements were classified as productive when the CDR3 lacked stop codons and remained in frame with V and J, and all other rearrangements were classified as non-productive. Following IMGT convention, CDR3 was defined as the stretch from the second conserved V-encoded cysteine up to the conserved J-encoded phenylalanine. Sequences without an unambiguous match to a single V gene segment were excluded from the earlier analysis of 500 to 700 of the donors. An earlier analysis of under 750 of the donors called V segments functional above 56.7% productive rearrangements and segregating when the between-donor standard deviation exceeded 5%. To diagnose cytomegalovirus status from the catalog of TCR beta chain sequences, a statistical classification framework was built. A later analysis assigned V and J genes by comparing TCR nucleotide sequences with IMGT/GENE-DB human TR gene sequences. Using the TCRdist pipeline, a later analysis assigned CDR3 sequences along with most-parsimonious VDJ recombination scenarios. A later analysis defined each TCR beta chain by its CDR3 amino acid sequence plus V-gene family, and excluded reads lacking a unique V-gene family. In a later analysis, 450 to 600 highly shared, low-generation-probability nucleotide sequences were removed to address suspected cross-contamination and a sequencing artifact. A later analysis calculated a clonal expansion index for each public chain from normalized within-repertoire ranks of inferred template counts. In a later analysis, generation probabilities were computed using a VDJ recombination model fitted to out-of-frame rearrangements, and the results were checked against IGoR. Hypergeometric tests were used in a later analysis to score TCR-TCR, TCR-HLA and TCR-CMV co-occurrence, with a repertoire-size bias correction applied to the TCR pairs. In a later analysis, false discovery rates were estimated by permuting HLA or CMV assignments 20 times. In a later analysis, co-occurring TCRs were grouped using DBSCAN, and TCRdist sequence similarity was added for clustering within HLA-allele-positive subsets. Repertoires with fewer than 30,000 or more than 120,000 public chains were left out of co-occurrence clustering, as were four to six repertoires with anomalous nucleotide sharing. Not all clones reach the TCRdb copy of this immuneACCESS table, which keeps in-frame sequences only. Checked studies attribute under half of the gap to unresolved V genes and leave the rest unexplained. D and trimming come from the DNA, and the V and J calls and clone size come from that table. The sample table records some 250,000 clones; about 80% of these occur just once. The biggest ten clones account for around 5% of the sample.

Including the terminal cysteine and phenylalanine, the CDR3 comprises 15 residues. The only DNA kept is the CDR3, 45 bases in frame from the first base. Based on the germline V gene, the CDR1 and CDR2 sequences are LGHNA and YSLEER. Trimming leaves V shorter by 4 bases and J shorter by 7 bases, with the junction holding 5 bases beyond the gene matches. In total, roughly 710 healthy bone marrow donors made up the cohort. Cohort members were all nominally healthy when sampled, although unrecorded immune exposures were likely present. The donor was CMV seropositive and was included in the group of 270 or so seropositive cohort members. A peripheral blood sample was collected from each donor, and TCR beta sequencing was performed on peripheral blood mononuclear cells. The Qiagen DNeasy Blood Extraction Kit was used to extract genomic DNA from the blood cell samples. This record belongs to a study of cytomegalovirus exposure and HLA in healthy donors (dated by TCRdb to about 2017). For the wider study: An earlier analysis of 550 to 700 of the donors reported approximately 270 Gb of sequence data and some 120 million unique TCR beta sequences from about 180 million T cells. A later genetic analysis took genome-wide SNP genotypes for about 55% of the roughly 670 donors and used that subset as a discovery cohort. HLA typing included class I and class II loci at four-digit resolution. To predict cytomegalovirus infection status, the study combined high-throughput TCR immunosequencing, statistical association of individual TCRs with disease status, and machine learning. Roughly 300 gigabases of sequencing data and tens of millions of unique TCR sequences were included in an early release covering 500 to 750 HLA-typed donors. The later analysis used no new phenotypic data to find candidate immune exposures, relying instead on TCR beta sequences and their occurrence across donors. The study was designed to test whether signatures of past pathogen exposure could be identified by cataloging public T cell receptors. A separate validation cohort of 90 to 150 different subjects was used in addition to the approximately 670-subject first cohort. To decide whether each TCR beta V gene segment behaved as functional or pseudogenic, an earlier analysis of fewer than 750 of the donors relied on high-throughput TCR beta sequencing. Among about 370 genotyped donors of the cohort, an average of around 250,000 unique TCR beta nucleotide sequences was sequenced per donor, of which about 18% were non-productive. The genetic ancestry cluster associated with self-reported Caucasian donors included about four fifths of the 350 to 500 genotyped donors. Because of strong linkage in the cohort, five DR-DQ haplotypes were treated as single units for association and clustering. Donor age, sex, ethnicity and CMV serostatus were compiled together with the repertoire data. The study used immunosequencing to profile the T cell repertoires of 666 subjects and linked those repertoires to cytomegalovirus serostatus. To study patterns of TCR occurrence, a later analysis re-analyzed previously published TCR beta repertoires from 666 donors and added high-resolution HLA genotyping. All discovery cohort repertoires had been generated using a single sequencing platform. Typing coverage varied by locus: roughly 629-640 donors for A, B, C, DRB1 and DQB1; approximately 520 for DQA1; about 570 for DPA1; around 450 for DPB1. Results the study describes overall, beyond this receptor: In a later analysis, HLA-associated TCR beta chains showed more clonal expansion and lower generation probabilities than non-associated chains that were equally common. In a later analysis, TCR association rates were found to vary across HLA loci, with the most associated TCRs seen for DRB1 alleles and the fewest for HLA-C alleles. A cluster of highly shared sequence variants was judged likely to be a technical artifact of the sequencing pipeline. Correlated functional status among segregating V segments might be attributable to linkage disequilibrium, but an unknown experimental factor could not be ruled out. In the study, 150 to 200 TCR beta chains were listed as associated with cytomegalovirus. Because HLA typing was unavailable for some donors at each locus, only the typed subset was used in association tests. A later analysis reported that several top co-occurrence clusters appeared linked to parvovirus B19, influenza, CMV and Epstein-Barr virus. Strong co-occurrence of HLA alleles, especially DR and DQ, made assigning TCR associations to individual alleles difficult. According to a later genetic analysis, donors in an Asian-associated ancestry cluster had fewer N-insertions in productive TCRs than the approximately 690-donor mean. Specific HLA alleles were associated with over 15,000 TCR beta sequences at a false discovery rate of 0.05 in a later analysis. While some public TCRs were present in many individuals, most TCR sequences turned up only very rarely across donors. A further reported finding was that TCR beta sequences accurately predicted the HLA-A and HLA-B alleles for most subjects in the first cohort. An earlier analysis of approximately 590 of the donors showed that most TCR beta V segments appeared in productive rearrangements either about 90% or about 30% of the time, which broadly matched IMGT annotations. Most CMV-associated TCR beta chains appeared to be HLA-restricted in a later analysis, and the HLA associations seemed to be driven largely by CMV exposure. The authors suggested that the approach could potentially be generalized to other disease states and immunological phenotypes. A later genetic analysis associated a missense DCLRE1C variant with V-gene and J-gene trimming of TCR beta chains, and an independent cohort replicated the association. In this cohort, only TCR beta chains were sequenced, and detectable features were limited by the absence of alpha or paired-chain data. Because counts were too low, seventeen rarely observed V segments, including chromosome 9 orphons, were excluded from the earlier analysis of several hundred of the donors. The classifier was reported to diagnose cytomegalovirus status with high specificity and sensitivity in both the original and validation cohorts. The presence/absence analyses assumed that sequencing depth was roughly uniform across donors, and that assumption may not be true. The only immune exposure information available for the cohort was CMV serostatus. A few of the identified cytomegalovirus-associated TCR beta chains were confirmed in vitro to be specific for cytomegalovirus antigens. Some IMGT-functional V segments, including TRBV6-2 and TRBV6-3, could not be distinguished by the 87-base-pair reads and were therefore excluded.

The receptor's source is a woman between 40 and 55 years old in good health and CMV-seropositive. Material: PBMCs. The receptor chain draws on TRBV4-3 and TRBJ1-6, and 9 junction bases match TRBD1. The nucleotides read TGCGCCAGCAGCCCCTCACAGGGGGCAAATTCACCCCTCCACTTT. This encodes CASSPSQGANSPLHF.